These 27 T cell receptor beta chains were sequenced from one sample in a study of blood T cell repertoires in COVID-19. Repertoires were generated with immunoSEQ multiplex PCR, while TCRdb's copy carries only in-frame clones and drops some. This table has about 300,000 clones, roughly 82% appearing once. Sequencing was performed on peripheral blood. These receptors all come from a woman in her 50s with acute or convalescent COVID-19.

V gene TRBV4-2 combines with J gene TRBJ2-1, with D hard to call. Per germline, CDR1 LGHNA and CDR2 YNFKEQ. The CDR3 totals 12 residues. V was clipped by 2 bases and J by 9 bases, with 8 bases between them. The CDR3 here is CASSQSDTEQFF. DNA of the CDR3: TGTGCCAGCAGCCAATCCGACACTGAGCAGTTCTTC.

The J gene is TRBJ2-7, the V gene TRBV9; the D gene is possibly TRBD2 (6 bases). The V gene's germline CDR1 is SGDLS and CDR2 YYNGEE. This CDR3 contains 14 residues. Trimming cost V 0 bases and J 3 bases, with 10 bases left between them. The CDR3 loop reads CASSVGGRSYEQYF. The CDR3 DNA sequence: TGTGCCAGCAGCGTAGGGGGGAGGAGCTACGAGCAGTACTTC.

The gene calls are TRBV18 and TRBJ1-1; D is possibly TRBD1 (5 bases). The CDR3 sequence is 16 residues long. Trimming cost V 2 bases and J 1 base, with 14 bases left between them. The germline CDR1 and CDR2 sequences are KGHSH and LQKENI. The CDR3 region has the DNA TGTGCCAGCTCACCAACCACTCCAGGGTCGAACACTGAAGCTTTCTTT. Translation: CASSPTTPGSNTEAFF.

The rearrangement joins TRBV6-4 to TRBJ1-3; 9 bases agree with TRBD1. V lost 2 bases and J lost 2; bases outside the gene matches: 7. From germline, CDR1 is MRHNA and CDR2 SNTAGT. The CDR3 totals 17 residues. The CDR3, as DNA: TGTGCCAGCAGTGACCCGGGACAGGGTGACACTGGAAACACCATATATTTT. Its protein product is CASSDPGQGDTGNTIYF.

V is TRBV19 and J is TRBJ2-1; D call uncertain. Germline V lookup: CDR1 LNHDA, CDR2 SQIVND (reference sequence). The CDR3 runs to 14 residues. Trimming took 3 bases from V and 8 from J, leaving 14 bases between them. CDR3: CASSIVSGRDEQFF. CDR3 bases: TGTGCCAGTAGTATTGTAAGTGGTCGCGATGAGCAGTTCTTC.

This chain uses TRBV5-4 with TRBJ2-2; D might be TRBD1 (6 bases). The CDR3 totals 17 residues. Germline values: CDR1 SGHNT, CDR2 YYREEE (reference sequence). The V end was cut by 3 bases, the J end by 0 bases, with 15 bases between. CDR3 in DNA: TGTGCCAGCAGCTCCGGACAAACAGGGTCGAACACCGGGGAGCTGTTTTTT. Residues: CASSSGQTGSNTGELFF.

The CDR3 loop reads CAGGARQETQYF. The CDR3 bases are TGTGCCGGAGGAGCGAGGCAAGAGACCCAGTACTTC. The J gene is TRBJ2-5, the V gene TRBV2; TRBD2 is a possible D gene (5 bases). Germline V gene data show CDR1 as SNHLY and CDR2 as FYNNEI. This CDR3 contains 12 residues. Trimming pared 11 bases from V and 2 bases from J, leaving 12 bases between.

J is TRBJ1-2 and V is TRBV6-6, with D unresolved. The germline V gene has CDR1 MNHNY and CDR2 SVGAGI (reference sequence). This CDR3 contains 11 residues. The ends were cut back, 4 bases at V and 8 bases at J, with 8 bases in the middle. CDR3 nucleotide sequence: TGTGCCAGCAGTTCAGGTTTGGGCTACACCTTC. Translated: CASSSGLGYTF.

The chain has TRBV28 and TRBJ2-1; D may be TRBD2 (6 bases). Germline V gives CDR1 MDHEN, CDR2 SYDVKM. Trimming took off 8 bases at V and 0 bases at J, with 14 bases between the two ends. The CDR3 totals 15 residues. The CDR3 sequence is CASWEAPSSYNEQFF. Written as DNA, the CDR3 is TGTGCCAGCTGGGAGGCCCCGAGCTCCTACAATGAGCAGTTCTTC.

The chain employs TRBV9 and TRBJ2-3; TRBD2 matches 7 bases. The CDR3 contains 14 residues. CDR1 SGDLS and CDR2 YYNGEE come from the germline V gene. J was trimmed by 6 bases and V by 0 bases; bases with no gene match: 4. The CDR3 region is CASSVGGRPDTQYF. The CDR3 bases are TGTGCCAGCAGCGTAGGCGGGAGACCGGATACGCAGTATTTT.

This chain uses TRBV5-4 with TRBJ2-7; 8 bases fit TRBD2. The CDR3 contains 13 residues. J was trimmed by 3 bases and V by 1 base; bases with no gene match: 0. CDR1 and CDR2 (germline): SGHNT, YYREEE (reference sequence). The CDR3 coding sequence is TGTGCCAGCAGCTTGAGCGGGGGCTACGAGCAGTACTTC. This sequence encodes CASSLSGGYEQYF.

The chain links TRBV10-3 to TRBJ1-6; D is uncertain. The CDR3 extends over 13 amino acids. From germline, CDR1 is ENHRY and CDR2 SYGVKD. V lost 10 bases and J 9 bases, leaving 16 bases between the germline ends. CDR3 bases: TGTGCCACTCTAAGTTCGGGGAGTTCACCCCTCCACTTT. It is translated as CATLSSGSSPLHF.

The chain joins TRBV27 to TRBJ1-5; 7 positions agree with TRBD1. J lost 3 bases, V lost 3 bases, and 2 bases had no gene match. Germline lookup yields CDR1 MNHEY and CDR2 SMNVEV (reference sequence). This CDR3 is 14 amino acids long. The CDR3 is CASSLGQINQPQHF. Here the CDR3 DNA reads TGTGCCAGCAGTTTGGGACAGATCAATCAGCCCCAGCATTTT.

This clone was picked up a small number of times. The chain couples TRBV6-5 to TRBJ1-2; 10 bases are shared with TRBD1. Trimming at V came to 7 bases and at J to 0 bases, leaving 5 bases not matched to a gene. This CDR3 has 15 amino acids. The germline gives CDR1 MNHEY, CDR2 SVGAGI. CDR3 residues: CASTTGGPSNYGYTF. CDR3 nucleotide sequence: TGTGCCAGCACGACAGGGGGCCCCTCTAACTATGGCTACACCTTC.

Here the CDR3 DNA reads TGTGCCAGCAGTTTGACAGGGTTCGACTATGGCTACACCTTC. Residues: CASSLTGFDYGYTF. This chain links TRBV27 with TRBJ1-2; TRBD1 matches 7 bases. V was pared by 3 bases and J by 3 bases, with 4 bases of the junction left unmatched. Germline-derived CDR1 and CDR2 are MNHEY and SMNVEV (reference sequence). This CDR3 has 14 residues.

The CDR3 DNA sequence: TGTGCCAGCAGCTGGTCACAGGGATCGAACACTGAAGCTTTCTTT. Its protein product is CASSWSQGSNTEAFF. J is TRBJ1-1 and V is TRBV7-6, with D possibly matching TRBD1 (6 bases). The CDR3 is 15 amino acids. V was shortened by 4 bases and J by 1 base, with 13 bases between the two germline ends. From germline, CDR1 is SGHVS and CDR2 FNYEAQ.

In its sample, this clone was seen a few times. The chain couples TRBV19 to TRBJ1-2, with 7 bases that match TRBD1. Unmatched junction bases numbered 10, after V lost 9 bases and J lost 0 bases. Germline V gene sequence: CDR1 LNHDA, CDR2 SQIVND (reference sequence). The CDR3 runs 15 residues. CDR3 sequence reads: CASLDRLLANYGYTF. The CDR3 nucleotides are TGTGCCAGCCTGGACAGGCTCCTAGCTAACTATGGCTACACCTTC.

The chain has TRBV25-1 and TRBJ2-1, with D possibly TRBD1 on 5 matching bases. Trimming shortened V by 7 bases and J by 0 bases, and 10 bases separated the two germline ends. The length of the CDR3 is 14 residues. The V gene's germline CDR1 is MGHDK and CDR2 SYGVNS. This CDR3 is CASTDSSSYNEQFF. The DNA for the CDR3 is TGTGCCAGCACCGACAGCAGCTCCTACAATGAGCAGTTCTTC. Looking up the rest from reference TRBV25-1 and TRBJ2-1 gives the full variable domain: EADIYQTPRYLVIGTGKKITLECSQTMGHDKMYWYQQDPGMELHLIHYSYGVNSTEKGDLSSESTVSRIRTEHFPLTLESARPSHTSQYLCASTDSSSYNEQFFGPGTRLTVL.

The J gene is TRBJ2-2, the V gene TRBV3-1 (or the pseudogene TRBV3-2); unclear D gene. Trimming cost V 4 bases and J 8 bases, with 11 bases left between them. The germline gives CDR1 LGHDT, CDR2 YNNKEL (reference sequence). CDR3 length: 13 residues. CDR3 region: CASSPWARGELFF. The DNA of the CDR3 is TGTGCCAGCAGCCCTTGGGCAAGGGGGGAGCTGTTTTTT.

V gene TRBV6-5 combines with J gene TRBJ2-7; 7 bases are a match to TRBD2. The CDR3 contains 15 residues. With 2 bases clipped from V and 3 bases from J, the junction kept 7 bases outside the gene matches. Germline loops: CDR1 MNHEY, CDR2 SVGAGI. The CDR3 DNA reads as TGTGCCAGCAGTTACGGGCCTAGCGGATACTACGAGCAGTACTTC. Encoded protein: CASSYGPSGYYEQYF.

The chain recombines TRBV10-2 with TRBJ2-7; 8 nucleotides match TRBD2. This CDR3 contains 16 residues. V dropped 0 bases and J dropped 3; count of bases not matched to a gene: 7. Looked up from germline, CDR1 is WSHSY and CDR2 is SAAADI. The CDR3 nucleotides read TGCGCCAGCAGTGAGTCGGCCCTAGCGGGCCTCTACGAGCAGTACTTC. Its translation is CASSESALAGLYEQYF.

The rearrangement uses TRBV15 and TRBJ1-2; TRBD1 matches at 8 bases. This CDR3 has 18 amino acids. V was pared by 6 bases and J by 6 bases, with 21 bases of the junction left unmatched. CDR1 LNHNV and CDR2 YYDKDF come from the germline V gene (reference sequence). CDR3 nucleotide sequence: TGTGCCACCAGTCTGGAAGCAGGACAGGGATTCACAAGGGATGGCTACACCTTC. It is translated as CATSLEAGQGFTRDGYTF.

CDR3 in DNA: TGTGCCAGCAGTCCCCAGGGGGCTTACTATGGCTACACCTTC. This translates into CASSPQGAYYGYTF. This chain uses TRBV27 with TRBJ1-2; TRBD1 matches at 8 bases. V dropped 5 bases and J dropped 3; count of bases not matched to a gene: 5. CDR1 MNHEY and CDR2 SMNVEV come from the germline V gene (reference sequence). The CDR3 totals 14 residues.

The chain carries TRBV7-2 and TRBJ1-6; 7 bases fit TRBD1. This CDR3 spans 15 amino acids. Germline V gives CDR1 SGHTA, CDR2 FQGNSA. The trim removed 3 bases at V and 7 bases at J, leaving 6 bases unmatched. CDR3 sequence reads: CASSLTGTANSPLHF. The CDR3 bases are TGTGCCAGCAGCTTGACCGGGACAGCCAATTCACCCCTCCACTTT.

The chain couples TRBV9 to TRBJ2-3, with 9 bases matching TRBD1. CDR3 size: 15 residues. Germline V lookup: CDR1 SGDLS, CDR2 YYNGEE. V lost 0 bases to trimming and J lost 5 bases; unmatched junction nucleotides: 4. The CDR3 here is CASSVVTGGRDTQYF. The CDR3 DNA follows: TGTGCCAGCAGCGTAGTTACAGGGGGCAGAGATACGCAGTATTTT.

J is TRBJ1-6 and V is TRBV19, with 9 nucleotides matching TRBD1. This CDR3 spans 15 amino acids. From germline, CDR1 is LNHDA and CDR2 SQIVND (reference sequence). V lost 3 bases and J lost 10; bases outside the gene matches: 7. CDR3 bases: TGTGCCAGTAGTATGGGGACAGGGAGAGGCTCACCCCTCCACTTT. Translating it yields CASSMGTGRGSPLHF.

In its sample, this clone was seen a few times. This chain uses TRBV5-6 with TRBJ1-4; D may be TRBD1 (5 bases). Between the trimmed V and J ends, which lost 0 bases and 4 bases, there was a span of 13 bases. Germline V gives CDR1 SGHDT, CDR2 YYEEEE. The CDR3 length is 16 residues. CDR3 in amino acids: CASSLEGQGLNEKLFF. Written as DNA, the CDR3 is TGTGCCAGCAGCTTGGAGGGCCAGGGCCTTAATGAAAAACTGTTTTTT.